The rows below give T cell receptor beta chains drawn from one sample of a study of OX40 agonist ivuxolimab in advanced cancers. Some clones are missing from TCRdb's copy, which holds only in-frame ones; the method was immunoSEQ multiplex PCR. Here the sample spans around 37,000 clones, about 88% being singletons. This specimen consisted of CD4+ or CD8+ T cells sorted from blood, obtained in a trial of the OX40 agonist ivuxolimab. These receptors came from an adult with an advanced solid tumor such as melanoma, head and neck, liver or kidney cancer. Both conserved end residues are part of each CDR3. A D gene is named only where the DNA matches it firmly. Not every row has a clone size; where given, it reads once, few, many or a size class.

cdr3_length	v_call	d_call	j_call	clone_size	cdr3_aa	cdr3_nt
12	TRBV28	.	TRBJ2-1	.	CASSLGVGGSVF	TGTGCCAGCAGTTTAGGGGTCGGTGGATCGGTCTTC
14	TRBV7-2	TRBD1	TRBJ2-7	.	CASSPTGVAYEQYF	TGTGCCAGCAGCCCAACAGGGGTGGCCTACGAGCAGTACTTC
15	TRBV11-2	.	TRBJ2-5	.	CASSSPRDFRETQYF	TGTGCCAGCAGCAGCCCCCGGGACTTCAGAGAGACCCAGTACTTC
18	TRBV29-1	TRBD2	TRBJ2-1	.	CSVEVTSGIYYYYNEQFF	TGCAGCGTTGAAGTGACTAGCGGGATATATTATTACTACAATGAGCAGTTCTTC
16	TRBV19	TRBD2	TRBJ2-1	.	CASSILAGMLRDEQFF	TGTGCCAGTAGTATCCTAGCGGGAATGCTGAGAGATGAGCAGTTCTTC
15	TRBV19	.	TRBJ1-1	.	CASKVGLNSDTEAFF	TGTGCCAGTAAGGTGGGGCTTAATAGCGACACTGAAGCTTTCTTT
11	TRBV5-6	.	TRBJ2-2	.	CASSSAGELFF	TGTGCCAGCAGCTCGGCCGGGGAGCTGTTTTTT
14	TRBV15	.	TRBJ2-7	.	CATSRVTGEYEQYF	TGTGCCACCAGCAGAGTTACAGGAGAGTACGAGCAGTACTTC
17	TRBV13	.	TRBJ2-4	.	CASSLTLAEGGINIQYF	TGTGCCAGCAGCTTAACCTTAGCGGAGGGGGGAATTAACATTCAGTACTTC
14	TRBV4-1	.	TRBJ2-7	.	CASSPGTAFDEQYF	TGCGCCAGCAGCCCCGGGACCGCGTTTGACGAGCAGTACTTC
16	TRBV5-1	.	TRBJ2-7	.	CASSLEISVPNYEQYF	TGCGCCAGCAGCTTGGAGATCTCGGTCCCAAACTACGAGCAGTACTTC
15	TRBV7-9	.	TRBJ2-1	.	CASSFGPSSYNEQFF	TGTGCCAGCAGCTTCGGGCCCAGCTCCTACAATGAGCAGTTCTTC
15	TRBV9	.	TRBJ2-7	few	CASSPGGAASYEQYF	TGTGCCAGCAGCCCTGGGGGGGCTGCCTCCTACGAGCAGTACTTC
14	TRBV7-9	.	TRBJ2-2	.	CASMGTPNTGELFF	TGTGCCAGCATGGGGACGCCGAACACCGGGGAGCTGTTTTTT
15	TRBV6-5	.	TRBJ1-5	.	CASSLQGFSNQPQHF	TGTGCCAGCAGTCTACAGGGTTTTAGCAATCAGCCCCAGCATTTT
18	TRBV11-1	TRBD1	TRBJ2-7	.	CASSLELDRGLHSYEQYF	TGTGCCAGCAGCTTAGAACTGGACAGGGGGCTACACTCCTACGAGCAGTACTTC
15	TRBV10-2	TRBD1	TRBJ1-1	.	CASSEYRGRFTEAFF	TGCGCCAGCAGTGAGTACAGGGGGCGTTTCACTGAAGCTTTCTTT
14	TRBV27	.	TRBJ2-2	.	CASSGYGRFGELFF	TGTGCCAGCAGTGGATATGGGAGGTTCGGGGAGCTGTTTTTT
15	TRBV4-3	.	TRBJ2-1	once	CASSQGTETYNEQFF	TGCGCCAGCAGCCAAGGGACAGAAACCTACAATGAGCAGTTCTTC
14	TRBV5-1	TRBD1	TRBJ2-7	.	CASSLGTGYLEQYF	TGCGCCAGCAGCTTGGGGACAGGGTATCTCGAGCAGTACTTC
15	TRBV21-1	.	TRBJ2-4	.	CASSKEMHVKNIQYF	TGTGCCAGCAGCAAAGAAATGCATGTCAAAAACATTCAGTACTTC
16	TRBV27	.	TRBJ1-4	.	CASSGGAEATNEKLFF	TGTGCCAGCAGTGGCGGGGCCGAAGCAACTAATGAAAAACTGTTTTTT
14	TRBV29-1	.	TRBJ2-5	once	CSVVRLAKQETQYF	TGCAGCGTTGTAAGGCTAGCGAAACAAGAGACCCAGTACTTC
15	TRBV7-3	.	TRBJ2-1	.	CASSLLMGPPDEQFF	TGTGCCAGCAGCCTCCTCATGGGTCCGCCCGATGAGCAGTTCTTC
18	TRBV4-2	TRBD2	TRBJ2-1	.	CASSQEGRLAGPYNEQFF	TGTGCCAGCAGCCAAGAAGGGAGGCTAGCGGGGCCATACAATGAGCAGTTCTTC
10	TRBV9	.	TRBJ2-5	.	CASGQETQYF	TGTGCCAGCGGACAAGAGACCCAGTACTTC
14	TRBV18	.	TRBJ2-7	.	CASSPVRQDYEQYF	TGTGCCAGCTCACCAGTCCGACAGGACTACGAGCAGTACTTC
15	TRBV19	.	TRBJ1-5	few	CASSIVRQDNQPQHF	TGTGCCAGTAGTATTGTGAGACAGGACAATCAGCCCCAGCATTTT
14	TRBV9	.	TRBJ1-5	.	CASSPWDNGQPQHF	TGTGCCAGCAGCCCCTGGGACAATGGACAGCCCCAGCATTTT
17	TRBV4-3	TRBD2	TRBJ2-1	.	CASSQDLRDYMDNEQFF	TGCGCCAGCAGCCAAGATCTTCGGGACTATATGGACAATGAGCAGTTCTTC
14	TRBV19	.	TRBJ2-7	.	CASSTLDVSYEQYF	TGTGCCAGTAGTACTCTGGACGTCTCCTACGAGCAGTACTTC
13	TRBV13	TRBD1	TRBJ1-5	.	CASTLNRGQPQHF	TGTGCCAGCACCCTCAACAGGGGTCAGCCCCAGCATTTT
14	TRBV27	TRBD1	TRBJ1-4	.	CASRGQDYNEKLFF	TGTGCCAGCCGCGGACAGGATTATAATGAAAAACTGTTTTTT
14	TRBV11-2	.	TRBJ2-7	.	CASSLEQGSYEQYF	TGTGCCAGCAGCTTAGAACAGGGATCCTACGAGCAGTACTTC
13	TRBV6-5	.	TRBJ2-1	.	CASSYSSWDEQFF	TGTGCCAGCAGTTACTCGAGTTGGGATGAGCAGTTCTTC
15	TRBV6-5	TRBD1	TRBJ1-2	.	CASRPDRGLFYGYTF	TGTGCCAGCCGACCGGACAGGGGGCTGTTCTATGGCTACACCTTC
14	TRBV5-1	.	TRBJ2-7	.	CASSDSTGIYEQYF	TGCGCCAGCAGCGATTCAACAGGAATCTACGAGCAGTACTTC
15	TRBV27	.	TRBJ1-5	once	CASSLGQGGNRPQHF	TGTGCCAGCAGTTTAGGCCAGGGCGGCAATCGGCCCCAGCATTTT
13	TRBV19	.	TRBJ1-1	.	CASSPRTNTEAFF	TGTGCCAGTAGTCCCCGCACGAACACTGAAGCTTTCTTT
15	TRBV25-1	.	TRBJ1-1	.	CASMGIGEGGTEAFF	TGTGCCAGCATGGGGATAGGGGAAGGCGGCACTGAAGCTTTCTTT
14	TRBV2	.	TRBJ2-3	.	CASSEEAGTDTQYF	TGTGCCAGCAGTGAGGAGGCGGGCACAGATACGCAGTATTTT
16	TRBV11-2	.	TRBJ2-3	.	CASSFDPGRMSDTQYF	TGTGCCAGCAGCTTCGACCCAGGGAGGATGTCAGATACGCAGTATTTT
19	TRBV7-3	.	TRBJ2-1	.	CASSVPRQEPLSSYNEQFF	TGTGCCAGCAGCGTCCCAAGACAGGAGCCGCTTAGCTCCTACAATGAGCAGTTCTTC
12	TRBV7-9	.	TRBJ1-4	.	CASSLQMEKLFF	TGTGCCAGCAGCTTGCAGATGGAAAAACTGTTTTTT
20	TRBV18	.	TRBJ2-2	few	CASSPRERWGHTANTGELFF	TGTGCCAGCTCACCACGGGAACGCTGGGGACACACCGCGAACACCGGGGAGCTGTTTTTT
16	TRBV28	.	TRBJ2-2	.	CASSTRWGANTGELFF	TGTGCCAGCAGTACCCGGTGGGGGGCGAACACCGGGGAGCTGTTTTTT